The clone carrying this T cell receptor beta chain was detected a few times. Its antigen remains unidentified. This entry comes from a study of cytomegalovirus exposure and HLA in healthy donors. Each donor's status was that of a healthy bone marrow donor. Study-level points and caveats: Later analysis indicated greater clonal expansion among HLA-associated TCR beta chains than among equally common other chains.

With 60 Vbeta and 13 Jbeta primers, the PCR was carried out. Data came from immunoSEQ multiplex PCR; TCRdb stores just in-frame clones and leaves some out. The sample yields around 67,000 clones, 55% to 65% seen once. Germline values: CDR1 MNHEY, CDR2 SMNVEV (reference sequence). The V and J ends lost 0 bases and 5 bases respectively, with 16 bases between them. The CDR3 is 16 residues long. The sequence was collected from a woman aged 45-60 years in good health and CMV-seronegative. The gene calls are TRBV27 and TRBJ2-5, with D possibly matching TRBD2 (6 bases). Material for sequencing was PBMCs. CDR3 residues: CASSLSFQGGYETQYF. CDR3 in DNA: TGTGCCAGCAGTTTATCATTCCAGGGAGGCTATGAGACCCAGTACTTC.